This is a list of T cell receptor beta chains from one sample in a study of Graves' ophthalmopathy and Graves' hyperthyroidism. One entry per CDR3 protein, called by TCRdb with MiXCR from the multiplex PCR reads. The sample holds roughly 700,000 distinct CDR3 sequences; around 40% are singletons and the top ten take approximately 46%. Sequenced input: peripheral blood. Receptors were obtained from an adult man with Graves' ophthalmopathy. CDR3s include the opening cysteine and the closing phenylalanine or tryptophan. D genes are given only for firm matches. Clone sizes are given selectively: once, few, many, or a class where the clone is expanded.

V gene,J gene,D gene,clone size,CDR3 DNA,CDR3 protein
TRBV24-1,TRBJ2-3,.,.,TGTGCCACCAGTGCGTGGGGTTCGCAGGCGAACACAGATACGCAGTATTTT,CATSAWGSQANTDTQYF
TRBV24-1,TRBJ1-5,.,few,TGTGCCAGCAGTTACGCCGACAGCAATCAGCCCCAGCATTTT,CASSYADSNQPQHF
TRBV5-4,TRBJ1-2,.,few,TGTGCCAGCAGCGATTTACGAAATAACTATGGCTACACCTTC,CASSDLRNNYGYTF
TRBV25-1,TRBJ2-2,TRBD1,.,TGCGCCAGCAGTAACTGGGACAGGGGGAAGACCGGGGAGCTGTTTTTT,CASSNWDRGKTGELFF
TRBV7-9,TRBJ1-2,TRBD1,many,TGTGCCAGCAGATTATCCGGGACAGCCTCCAACTATGGCTACACCTTC,CASRLSGTASNYGYTF
TRBV7-9,TRBJ2-2,.,.,TGTGCCAGTAGTACCCGGACCCCCAACACCGGGGAGCTGTTTTTT,CASSTRTPNTGELFF
TRBV7-2,TRBJ1-1,.,many,TGTGCCAGCAGCTTAGGGGCAGGCCTGGGGGCTGAAGCTTTCTTT,CASSLGAGLGAEAFF
TRBV20-1,TRBJ1-5,.,few,TGCAGTGCTAGAGATTTCCGGAATAGCAATCAGCCCCAGCATTTT,CSARDFRNSNQPQHF
TRBV6-5,TRBJ1-4,.,many,TGTGCCAGCAGTTACGATGGTAATGAAAAACTGTTTTTT,CASSYDGNEKLFF
TRBV20-1,TRBJ2-7,TRBD1,.,TGCAGTGCCCCACAGGGGGTCTCCTACGAGCAGTACTTC,CSAPQGVSYEQYF
TRBV2,TRBJ2-5,.,many,TGTGCCAGCAGTGAAAGGGCACGAGAGACCCAGTACTTC,CASSERARETQYF
TRBV15,TRBJ2-7,.,.,TGTGCCACCAGCAGTGCTAGAGAAGCCGCTTACGAGCAGTACTTC,CATSSAREAAYEQYF